The T cell receptor (beta chain) under discussion was sequenced for a study of tumor and adjacent non-tumor tissue in lung cancer. A modified ARM-PCR protocol with three rounds of nested PCR amplified TCRbeta. TCRdb reanalysed the multiplex PCR reads using MiXCR and keeps one entry per CDR3 protein. The sample lists 75,000 to 100,000 distinct CDR3 sequences, less than 80% occurring once. The germline gives CDR1 SEHNR, CDR2 FQNEAQ (reference sequence). J was trimmed by 5 bases and V by 7 bases; bases with no gene match: 11. The CDR3 is 16 residues long. No cell sorting was done before RNA was extracted from the tissue.

The receptor was isolated from a man aged 55 to 70 with non-small cell lung cancer. What was sequenced was lung tumor tissue. The chain employs TRBV7-9 and TRBJ2-1; the match to TRBD1 covers 10 bases. The CDR3 bases are TGTGCCAGCATCTTTCGACAGGGGGCGCATAACAATGAGCAGTTCTTC. This gives the protein CASIFRQGAHNNEQFF. The full variable domain, completed using reference TRBV7-9 and TRBJ2-1, is DTGVSQNPRHKITKRGQNVTFRCDPISEHNRLYWYRQTLGQGPEFLTYFQNEAQLEKSRLLSDRFSAERPKGSFSTLEIQRTEQGDSAMYLCASIFRQGAHNNEQFFGPGTRLTVL.